These 23 T cell receptor beta chains share one sample of origin, sequenced in a study of Ad26.COV2.S vaccination and SARS-CoV-2 variants. Repertoires were generated with immunoSEQ multiplex PCR, while TCRdb's copy carries only in-frame clones and drops some. In the table there are about 480,000 clones, 70% to 90% of which are singletons. The sample's treatment: around 19 received Ad26.COV2.S at low or high dose, single or two shots; several received placebo; per-sample allocation not given. The study sampled participants on day 63 after the first vaccine or placebo injection. The sequencing here drew on peripheral blood, taken in a trial of Ad26.COV2.S vaccine versus placebo. These receptors were obtained from a person between 18 and 65 years old who received the Ad26.COV2.S COVID-19 vaccine or a placebo.

This clone occurred once. The chain couples TRBV19 to TRBJ1-1, with a tentative D call TRBD1 (6 bases). Trimming removed 6 bases at V and 3 bases at J, with 14 bases between. CDR1 is LNHDA and CDR2 is SQIVND in the germline V gene (reference sequence). This CDR3 region has 14 residues. CDR3 region: CASSRTAIYTEAFF. The CDR3 coding sequence is TGTGCCAGTAGCAGGACAGCTATCTACACTGAAGCTTTCTTT.

The CDR3 loop reads CASSLDRTYTYEQYF. For the CDR3, the DNA is TGTGCCAGCAGCTTGGACAGGACATACACCTACGAGCAGTACTTC. This chain uses TRBV5-6 with TRBJ2-7; TRBD1 might be the D (5 bases). The CDR3 has 15 residues. V was cut by 0 bases and J by 2 bases, with 12 bases left in between. Germline-derived CDR1 and CDR2 are SGHDT and YYEEEE.

The chain has TRBV12-3 or TRBV12-4 and TRBJ2-5, with TRBD2 as a possible D gene (5 bases). The CDR3 length is 12 residues. V lost 4 bases, J lost 4 bases, and 7 bases lay in between. CDR3 sequence reads: CASSSGIETQYF. In DNA, the CDR3 is TGTGCCAGCAGTTCGGGGATAGAGACCCAGTACTTC.

The chain recombines TRBV29-1 with TRBJ1-1; the D is unclear. Germline CDR1 SQVTM, CDR2 ANQGSEA. V was trimmed by 7 bases and J by 3 bases, leaving 15 bases between them. The CDR3 runs 13 residues. CDR3 nucleotides: TGCAGCGCGTTGGGTTGGGCAGACACTGAAGCTTTCTTT. Protein product: CSALGWADTEAFF.

The CDR3, as DNA: TGTGCCAGCTACAAGACCTCCTTGGACAGAAACTACGAGCAGTACTTC. It yields the protein CASYKTSLDRNYEQYF. The chain links TRBV19 to TRBJ2-7; tentatively, D is TRBD1 (6 bases). The ends were cut back, 9 bases at V and 3 bases at J, with 24 bases in the middle. CDR1 is LNHDA, CDR2 SQIVND, per germline (reference sequence). CDR3 length equals 16 residues.

The chain is built from TRBV11-1 and TRBJ2-3; perhaps TRBD1 as D (6 bases). V was pared by 3 bases and J by 3 bases, with 10 bases between. The CDR3 totals 14 residues. The germline gives CDR1 SGHAT, CDR2 FQDESV (reference sequence). The CDR3 nucleotides read TGTGCCAGCAGCTTCGTGAGGGGGACAGATACGCAGTATTTT. This encodes CASSFVRGTDTQYF.

The V call is TRBV11-3, the J call TRBJ2-5; TRBD1 matches at 9 bases. This CDR3 contains 15 residues. Trimming cost V 1 base and J 2 bases; bases outside gene matches: 2. CDR1 is SGHNT and CDR2 is YENEEA in the germline V gene. The CDR3 sequence: CASSLGDRGQETQYF. DNA of the CDR3: TGTGCCAGCAGCTTAGGTGACAGGGGGCAAGAGACCCAGTACTTC.

The chain links TRBV7-9 to TRBJ2-3; TRBD1 might be the D (5 bases). The CDR3 has 13 residues. Trimming left V 0 bases short and J 4 bases short, with 5 bases between. Germline V lookup: CDR1 SEHNR, CDR2 FQNEAQ (reference sequence). The CDR3 here is CASSLAGADTQYF. Here the CDR3 DNA reads TGTGCCAGCAGCTTAGCAGGGGCAGATACGCAGTATTTT.

The V and J genes are TRBV5-1 and TRBJ1-2; 7 bases are shared with TRBD1. With 4 bases clipped from V and 4 bases from J, the junction kept 10 bases outside the gene matches. Germline V gene sequence: CDR1 SGHRS, CDR2 YFSETQ. This CDR3 comprises 15 residues. The CDR3: CASSQTGAGGYGYTF. The DNA for the CDR3 is TGCGCCAGCAGCCAGACGGGGGCAGGGGGCTATGGCTACACCTTC.

The J gene is TRBJ1-1, the V gene TRBV5-1, with D perhaps TRBD1 (5 bases). The CDR3 loop spans 16 amino acids. Germline V gene sequence: CDR1 SGHRS, CDR2 YFSETQ. V shed 2 bases and J shed 11 bases, with 25 bases lying between them. CDR3 nucleotides: TGCGCCAGCAGCTTCTCGTCGGGACGAATAGTCGGAGGGGCTTTCTTT. The encoded protein is CASSFSSGRIVGGAFF.

The chain joins TRBV7-6 to TRBJ2-2; D may be TRBD2 (6 bases). The length of the CDR3 is 16 residues. Per the germline V gene, CDR1 is SGHVS and CDR2 is FNYEAQ. V was shortened by 8 bases and J by 6 bases, with 22 bases between the two germline ends. CDR3 sequence reads: CASQSRDDGSSGELFF. CDR3 nucleotides: TGTGCCAGCCAGTCGAGGGACGACGGGAGTTCCGGGGAGCTGTTTTTT. Full variable domain (rest looked up from reference TRBV7-6 and TRBJ2-2): GAGVSQSPRYKVTKRGQDVALRCDPISGHVSLYWYRQALGQGPEFLTYFNYEAQQDKSGLPNDRFSAERPEGSISTLTIQRTEQRDSAMYRCASQSRDDGSSGELFFGEGSRLTVL.

The chain links TRBV19 to TRBJ2-6; 11 nucleotides agree with TRBD2. CDR1 and CDR2 from the germline V gene are LNHDA and SQIVND (reference sequence). The V and J ends lost 5 bases and 2 bases, in that order; junction bases with no gene match: 5. The CDR3 is 17 residues long. The CDR3 DNA reads as TGTGCCAGTAGTTCAAGACTAGCGGGGCCTGGGGCCAACGTCCTGACTTTC. Its protein product is CASSSRLAGPGANVLTF. Based on the CDR3 plus reference TRBV19 and TRBJ2-6, the full variable domain is DGGITQSPKYLFRKEGQNVTLSCEQNLNHDAMYWYRQDPGQGLRLIYYSQIVNDFQKGDIAEGYSVSREKKESFPLTVTSAQKNPTAFYLCASSSRLAGPGANVLTFGAGSRLTVL.

V is TRBV20-1 and J is TRBJ2-3; TRBD2 is a possible D gene (6 bases). The V end lost 3 bases, the J end lost 5 bases, and 24 bases lay between the germline ends. Looked up from germline, CDR1 is DFQATT and CDR2 is SNEGSKA (reference sequence). The CDR3 has 17 residues. The CDR3 DNA sequence: TGCAGTGCTAGTGAAGTGGGCGGGCCGGGAGTTCAAGATACGCAGTATTTT. The encoded protein is CSASEVGGPGVQDTQYF.

The chain couples TRBV28 to TRBJ2-1; 8 bases map to TRBD2. The CDR3 length is 14 residues. Germline V gene data show CDR1 as MDHEN and CDR2 as SYDVKM. V trimming: 1 base; J trimming: 7 bases; junction bases outside the gene matches: 3. The CDR3 sequence is CASSLSGGGNEQFF. In DNA, the CDR3 is TGTGCCAGCAGTTTATCGGGAGGGGGTAATGAGCAGTTCTTC.

The genes are TRBV12-3 or TRBV12-4 and TRBJ2-1, with a possible D match to TRBD1 (5 bases). The CDR3 extends over 13 amino acids. V gave up 6 bases and J gave up 7 bases, with 13 bases separating them. The CDR3 nucleotides are TGTGCCAGCAGCCTCCAGGGTTGGAATGAGCAGTTCTTC. Translation: CASSLQGWNEQFF.

The J gene is TRBJ1-1, the V gene TRBV18, with 9 bases aligning to TRBD1. Germline assignment: CDR1 KGHSH and CDR2 LQKENI. This CDR3 contains 14 residues. V lost 2 bases and J lost 10; bases outside the gene matches: 8. DNA for the CDR3: TGTGCCAGCTCACCAACAGGGGGCGATTCAGGAGCTTTCTTT. Protein sequence: CASSPTGGDSGAFF.

The chain couples TRBV5-4 to TRBJ2-2; D gene uncertain. V shed 0 bases and J shed 3 bases, with 9 bases lying between them. The CDR3 contains 15 residues. CDR1 and CDR2 (germline): SGHNT, YYREEE (reference sequence). Here the CDR3 DNA reads TGTGCCAGCAGCTTGGGTGGCAAGCACACCGGGGAGCTGTTTTTT. Translation: CASSLGGKHTGELFF.

The genes are TRBV19 and TRBJ1-2; no clear D. CDR1 LNHDA and CDR2 SQIVND come from the germline V gene (reference sequence). The CDR3 sequence is 16 residues long. Trimming pared 3 bases from V and 8 bases from J, leaving 22 bases between. The DNA of the CDR3 is TGTGCCAGTAGTATTCATTGGACGGCTCCTATCTGGGGCTACACCTTC. Translating gives CASSIHWTAPIWGYTF.

In this sample, this clone turned up a few times. This chain links TRBV7-9 with TRBJ2-2, with unresolved D. The CDR3 consists of 14 residues. The germline CDR1 and CDR2 sequences are SEHNR and FQNEAQ (reference sequence). The V and J ends lost 2 bases and 6 bases respectively, with 10 bases between them. The CDR3 here is CASSLFVGSGELFF. The CDR3 region has the DNA TGTGCCAGCAGCTTATTCGTGGGCTCCGGGGAGCTGTTTTTT.

The V call is TRBV7-2, the J call TRBJ1-5; D gene uncertain. Germline-derived CDR1 and CDR2 are SGHTA and FQGNSA. Trimming removed 5 bases from V and 6 bases from J, with 11 bases in between. The CDR3 totals 13 residues. The CDR3 is CASSALTGQPQHF. CDR3 DNA sequence: TGTGCCAGCAGCGCCCTTACGGGTCAGCCCCAGCATTTT.

With regard to this clone: In the same sample, other DNA sequences code for this CDR3. V is TRBV7-8 and J is TRBJ2-7; D ambiguous. V was cut by 1 base and J by 4 bases, with 5 bases left in between. Germline CDR1 reads SGHVS; CDR2 reads FQNEAQ. The CDR3 length is 12 residues. CDR3 residues: CASSLGSYEQYF. The CDR3 nucleotides are TGTGCCAGCAGCTTAGGCAGTTACGAGCAGTACTTC.

This sequence joins TRBV7-8 and TRBJ2-7; TRBD2 agrees at 7 bases. Germline-derived CDR1 and CDR2 are SGHVS and FQNEAQ. The CDR3 sequence is 15 residues long. The J segment lost 0 bases and the V segment lost 0 bases, leaving 2 bases of the junction unmatched. DNA for the CDR3: TGTGCCAGCAGCTTAGCGGGAGGGGTCTCCTACGAGCAGTACTTC. Residues: CASSLAGGVSYEQYF. Drawing the rest from reference TRBV7-8 and TRBJ2-7, the complete variable domain is GAGVSQSPRYKVAKRGQDVALRCDPISGHVSLFWYQQALGQGPEFLTYFQNEAQLDKSGLPSDRFFAERPEGSVSTLKIQRTQQEDSAVYLCASSLAGGVSYEQYFGPGTRLTVT.

This clone showed up just once. The chain recombines TRBV4-3 with TRBJ1-2, with D unclear. Trimming took 0 bases from V and 4 from J, leaving 18 bases between them. Germline V CDR1 and CDR2: LGHNA, YSLEER. This CDR3 is built from 17 residues. The CDR3 sequence is CASSQDYSRLTIYGYTF. CDR3 DNA sequence: TGCGCCAGCAGCCAAGATTATAGTCGGTTAACGATCTATGGCTACACCTTC.